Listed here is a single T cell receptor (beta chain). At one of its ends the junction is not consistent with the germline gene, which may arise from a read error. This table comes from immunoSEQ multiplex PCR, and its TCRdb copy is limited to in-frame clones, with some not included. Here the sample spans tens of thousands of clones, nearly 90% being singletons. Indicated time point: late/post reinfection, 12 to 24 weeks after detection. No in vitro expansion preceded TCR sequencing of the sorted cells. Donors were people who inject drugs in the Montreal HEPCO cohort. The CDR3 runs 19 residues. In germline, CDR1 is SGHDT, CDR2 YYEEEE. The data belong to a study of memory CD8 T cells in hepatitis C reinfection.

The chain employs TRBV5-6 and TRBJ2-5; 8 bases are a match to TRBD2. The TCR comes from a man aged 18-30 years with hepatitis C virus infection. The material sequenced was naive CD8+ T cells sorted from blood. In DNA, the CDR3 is TGTGCCAACAGCCTCCTAGTAGCGGGGCAAAAGGGGACACAAGAGACCCAGTACTTC. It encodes CANSLLVAGQKGTQETQYF.